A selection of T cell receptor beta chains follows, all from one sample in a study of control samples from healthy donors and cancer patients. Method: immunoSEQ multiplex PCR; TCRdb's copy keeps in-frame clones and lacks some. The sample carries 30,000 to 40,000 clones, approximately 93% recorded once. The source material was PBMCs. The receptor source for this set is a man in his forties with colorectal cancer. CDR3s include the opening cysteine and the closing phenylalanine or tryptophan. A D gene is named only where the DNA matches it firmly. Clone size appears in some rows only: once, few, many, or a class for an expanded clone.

CDR3nt: TGCGCCAGCAGTGAAGGTTCGGGGGAAAAGTCTGAAGCTTTCTTT; CDR3aa: CASSEGSGEKSEAFF; abundance: NA; d_gene: NA; v_gene: TRBV10-1; j_gene: TRBJ1-1
CDR3nt: TGTGCCAGCAGTGAAGCGCGGGGGTTTGCCGGGGAGCTGTTTTTT; CDR3aa: CASSEARGFAGELFF; abundance: NA; d_gene: TRBD2; v_gene: TRBV2; j_gene: TRBJ2-2
CDR3nt: TGTGCCAGCAGCTTACAACAGAACACTGAAGCTTTCTTT; CDR3aa: CASSLQQNTEAFF; abundance: NA; d_gene: NA; v_gene: TRBV7-3; j_gene: TRBJ1-1
CDR3nt: TGTGCCAGCAGCTTAGCAGGGAGTGGCTATGGCTACACCTTC; CDR3aa: CASSLAGSGYGYTF; abundance: NA; d_gene: NA; v_gene: TRBV7-9; j_gene: TRBJ1-2
CDR3nt: TGTGCCAGCAATACCGGACAGGTACGCAATCAGCCCCAGCATTTT; CDR3aa: CASNTGQVRNQPQHF; abundance: NA; d_gene: TRBD1; v_gene: TRBV2; j_gene: TRBJ1-5
CDR3nt: TGTGCCAGCAGCCAAGGGTTATTCTCTGGAAACACCATATATTTT; CDR3aa: CASSQGLFSGNTIYF; abundance: few; d_gene: NA; v_gene: TRBV3-1/TRBV3-2; j_gene: TRBJ1-3
CDR3nt: TGTGCCAGCAGCGGAGGACAGGGGGCGAATTGGCCTAATTCACCCCTCCACTTT; CDR3aa: CASSGGQGANWPNSPLHF; abundance: NA; d_gene: TRBD1; v_gene: TRBV11-2; j_gene: TRBJ1-6
CDR3nt: TGTGCCAGCAGCTTAGGGTCCCTCTACGAGCAGTACTTC; CDR3aa: CASSLGSLYEQYF; abundance: NA; d_gene: NA; v_gene: TRBV7-8; j_gene: TRBJ2-7
CDR3nt: TGTGCCAGCAGCTTACGACAGGGGTATTCACCCCTCCACTTT; CDR3aa: CASSLRQGYSPLHF; abundance: once; d_gene: TRBD1; v_gene: TRBV7-8; j_gene: TRBJ1-6
CDR3nt: TGTGCCAGCAGCTTGGTCCTAGCGGGGGCCGACGAGCAGTACTTC; CDR3aa: CASSLVLAGADEQYF; abundance: NA; d_gene: TRBD2; v_gene: TRBV5-6; j_gene: TRBJ2-7
CDR3nt: TGTGCCTGGAGTGTATGGGCTGGAAACACCATATATTTT; CDR3aa: CAWSVWAGNTIYF; abundance: few; d_gene: NA; v_gene: TRBV30; j_gene: TRBJ1-3
CDR3nt: TGTGCCAGTAGTATAGGGGAGGATACGACAGATACGCAGTATTTT; CDR3aa: CASSIGEDTTDTQYF; abundance: NA; d_gene: NA; v_gene: TRBV19; j_gene: TRBJ2-3
CDR3nt: TGCAGCGTTGAACAGGGGGTGGGTGAAGCTTTCTTT; CDR3aa: CSVEQGVGEAFF; abundance: NA; d_gene: TRBD1; v_gene: TRBV29-1; j_gene: TRBJ1-1
CDR3nt: TGTGCCAGCAGCTTAACGTATCAGAAAGATACGCAGTATTTT; CDR3aa: CASSLTYQKDTQYF; abundance: NA; d_gene: NA; v_gene: TRBV7-3; j_gene: TRBJ2-3
CDR3nt: TGCGCCAGCAGCCAGGCACCCCAAAGCACTGAAGCTTTCTTT; CDR3aa: CASSQAPQSTEAFF; abundance: NA; d_gene: NA; v_gene: TRBV4-3; j_gene: TRBJ1-1
CDR3nt: TGTGCCAGCAGCCAAGATGGGGCTAGCGGGGGGCTTCCTTTTAGCACAGATACGCAGTATTTT; CDR3aa: CASSQDGASGGLPFSTDTQYF; abundance: NA; d_gene: TRBD2; v_gene: TRBV3-1/TRBV3-2; j_gene: TRBJ2-3
CDR3nt: TGTGCCAGCAGCTTGGCCGGAGGGACAGATACGCAGTATTTT; CDR3aa: CASSLAGGTDTQYF; abundance: NA; d_gene: NA; v_gene: TRBV5-6; j_gene: TRBJ2-3
CDR3nt: TGCGCCAGCAGCCGGGGGACAGGGAATGAAAAACTGTTTTTT; CDR3aa: CASSRGTGNEKLFF; abundance: NA; d_gene: TRBD1; v_gene: TRBV5-1; j_gene: TRBJ1-4
CDR3nt: TGTGCCAGTAGCAGGACGGGGGCTAATCAGCCCCAGCATTTT; CDR3aa: CASSRTGANQPQHF; abundance: NA; d_gene: NA; v_gene: TRBV19; j_gene: TRBJ1-5
CDR3nt: TGTGCCAGTAAAGGGGGGGGGAATGAGCAGTTCTTC; CDR3aa: CASKGGGNEQFF; abundance: NA; d_gene: NA; v_gene: TRBV27; j_gene: TRBJ2-1
CDR3nt: TGTGCCAGCTCACTTTATGACAGGGAAAACTATGGCTACACCTTC; CDR3aa: CASSLYDRENYGYTF; abundance: NA; d_gene: TRBD1; v_gene: TRBV18; j_gene: TRBJ1-2
CDR3nt: TGTGCCAGCCGGCCCAACGCCGGGACCTTAGCCGCTTTCTTT; CDR3aa: CASRPNAGTLAAFF; abundance: NA; d_gene: NA; v_gene: TRBV27; j_gene: TRBJ1-1